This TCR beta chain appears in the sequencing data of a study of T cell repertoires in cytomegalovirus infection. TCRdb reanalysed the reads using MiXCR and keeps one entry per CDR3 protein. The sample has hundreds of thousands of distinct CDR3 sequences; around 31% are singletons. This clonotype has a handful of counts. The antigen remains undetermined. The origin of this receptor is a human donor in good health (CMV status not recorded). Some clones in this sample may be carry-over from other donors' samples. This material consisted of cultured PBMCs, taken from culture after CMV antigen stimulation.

CDR3 amino acids: CSAERTGGQETQYF. CDR3 nucleotide sequence: TGCAGTGCTGAGAGGACGGGGGGTCAAGAGACCCAGTACTTC. The gene calls are TRBV20-1 and TRBJ2-5; 7 positions agree with TRBD2. CDR1 is DFQATT, CDR2 SNEGSKA, per germline (reference sequence). J lost 2 bases, V lost 5 bases, and 8 bases had no gene match. The CDR3 consists of 14 residues.